This TCR beta chain appears in the sequencing data of a study of CXCR3-negative and CXCR3-positive naive CD8 T cells. Notes on the study in general: Naive CXCR3-negative and CXCR3-positive cells had similar TRBV-TRBJ usage; memory differed. CXCR3-positive naive cells carried more hydrophobic TRB CDR3s than CXCR3-negative ones.

The TRB libraries of cDNA were built by UMI-labeled 5' RACE. One entry per CDR3 protein, without DNA, is what TCRdb gives after re-calling the 5' RACE reads. The sample has some 100,000 distinct CDR3 sequences, and its top ten clones hold about 0.35%. This CDR3 has 13 residues. Germline V gene data show CDR1 as SQVTM and CDR2 as ANQGSEA. On this clonotype itself: What it recognizes is unknown.

This TCR derives from a human donor in good health. Some clones in this sample may be carry-over from other donors' samples. The sequencing input was naive CXCR3+ CD8+ T cells from blood. The subset is: CD45RO-CCR7+CD27+CD95- naive CD8+ T cells expressing CXCR3 (TNR3+). The chain couples TRBV29-1 to TRBJ2-3; TCRdb picks TRBD1, but there is no DNA to check that call. This CDR3 reads CSVVGGGPDTQYF.